This T cell receptor beta chain came from a study of shared clonotypes between healthy human individuals (TCRdb year 2020). For the wider study: A couple of women and a few men aged 18 to 49 years were included in the cohort. Each donor's leukapheresis produced roughly between roughly 0.85 and 9.5 billion PBMCs. Per donor, three plates each were used for CD4 naive and CD4 memory, two for CD8 naive, and one for CD8 memory. The study deeply sequenced blood TCR repertoires of roughly five healthy adults to estimate repertoire size and the extent of clonotype sharing between individuals. To increase sequencing depth and limit assay-specific biases, different laboratories used diverse techniques to prepare libraries and sequence TCR repertoires. The paper as a whole reports these results and caveats: Pairwise subsampling indicated that sequencing depth was expected to affect the degree of clonotype sharing among donors. Because the study included only a small number of donors, the genetic and exposure-history diversity represented was limited. Sampling was restricted to blood, and TCR repertoires in tissues likely differ from the TCR repertoires found in blood. About 4.5% of naive CD4, around 3.5% of naive CD8, about 2.4% of memory CD4, and about 0.4% of memory CD8 clonotypes were shared across a few donors. Incomplete sequencing was indicated by rarefaction of sorted-subset datasets, despite the large sequencing depth. Naive subsets generally had larger estimated clonotype richness than memory subsets did. Compared with non-shared clonotypes, the clonotypes found in all four sorted-subset donors had higher generation probabilities.

Donors were healthy HIV-negative adults with no recently reported acute infections or vaccinations. Only Caucasian adults living in Nashville, Tennessee, USA were represented among the donors. CD4+ T cells were enriched through magnetic negative selection, after which naive cells were positively selected on CD45RA and the remaining negative fraction served as the memory subset. Blood was obtained by leukapheresis, after which PBMCs were separated by Ficoll-Histopaque density gradient centrifugation and cryopreserved in liquid nitrogen vapor phase. Purity and quantity of every magnetically sorted T cell population were checked by analytical flow cytometry. Genomic DNA was isolated from every sorted fraction and measured by UV absorbance on a Nanodrop 2000c. The cysteine opens and the phenylalanine closes a CDR3 of 18 amino acids. The retained sequence is limited to the CDR3, 54 bases, with the frame set at the first base. Cut back by 2 bases and 7 bases, the V and J ends lie 27 bases apart. From the germline V gene (reference sequence), CDR1 is MNHEY and CDR2 is SMNVEV.

A remark on this clone: This clone's antigen is unknown. No much larger clone exists at a distance of one base, and base qualities are not known.

Using the deep immunoSEQ assay, TCR CDR3 regions were amplified from genomic DNA by multiplex PCR. For each cell subset, the extracted genomic DNA was distributed evenly across all wells of several immunoSEQ 96-well plates, and each plate served as one replicate. For sorted subsets, each replicate PCR was loaded with roughly 200 ng genomic DNA, equivalent to roughly 30,000 T cell genomes. The purified libraries were quantified using a Qubit 3.0 fluorometer, sized with a Bioanalyzer 2100, and then quantified again using the KAPA Library Quantification kit. A separate single-read 150-cycle Illumina NextSeq 550 flow cell was used to sequence each immunoSEQ 96-well plate. As for how the authors treated the data: Because the immunoSEQ output included only junctional sequences and no quality scores, the filtering could not be the same as the filtering used for full-length reads. To assign V/J genes and CDR3, sequences were annotated using PyIR, a Python wrapper for IgBLAST v1.9, with IMGT germline references. Any read was removed if the V/J assignment was weak (E-value above 1e-6), the CDR3 was missing, or the read contained stop codons, out-of-frame junctions, or ambiguous translated residues. V3J clonotypes were defined by identical inferred V gene, J gene, and CDR3 amino acid sequence. Percentage overlap between repertoires was calculated by dividing the number of shared unique clonotypes by the size of the smaller repertoire. RTK rarefaction, the Chao1 estimator, and Recon v2.1 estimates of unobserved clonotypes were used to assess repertoire richness. Generation probabilities for all TCRbeta clonotypes obtained by the gDNA method from a handful of donors were computed using OLGA. TCRdb's version of the immuneACCESS table is confined to in-frame rearrangements and falls short of the full clone set. An unresolved V gene accounts for under half of the shortfall where checked; the remainder is of unknown origin. The DNA was the basis for D and trimming; V, J and clone size are from that table. The sample profile shows under 1,900,000 clones; approximately 98.5% of them were found once. The top ten clones comprise around 0.33% of the sample.

Sequences were obtained from naive CD4+ T cells sorted from blood. The cell subset or site label on this specimen signifies: CD45RA+ positively selected. This TCR came from a man in his thirties or forties in good health. This chain joins TRBV27 to TRBJ2-7; TRBD2 is a weak D gene call, 7 bases matching. CDR3 sequence: CASSLGGATQGLRLEQYF. The DNA is as follows: TGTGCCAGCAGTTTAGGGGGGGCTACCCAGGGACTACGTTTGGAGCAGTACTTC.